This T cell receptor (beta chain) was profiled in a study of T cell repertoires in aging, cancer and after chemotherapy. Across the whole study: Donors were grouped into six age bands spanning 30 or younger through 70 or older.

A mixed TRB-A/B primer pool amplified rearranged TRB by multiplex touch-down PCR. TCRdb ran MiXCR on the multiplex PCR reads and lists one entry per CDR3 protein. The data hold around 9,600 distinct CDR3 sequences, with around 34% observed a single time. Study-wide results and limits: In healthy donors, age-related TCR diversity loss mainly reflected lost richness.

To note about this clonotype: Its antigen is undetermined.

The CDR3 sequence is 18 residues long. Germline lookup yields CDR1 SGHDT and CDR2 YYEEEE. V was shortened by 0 bases and J by 3 bases, with 18 bases between the two germline ends. Amplification of TCR beta used genomic DNA extracted from peripheral blood. Specimen: blood. The chain couples TRBV5-6 to TRBJ1-4; weak D call: TRBD1 (6 bases). This TCR derives from a human donor in good health. The donor label of this sample is uncertain. The CDR3 DNA sequence: TGTGCCAGCAGCTTGGACCGGGGGGCAATTTCGGCTAATGAAAAACTGTTTTTT. It encodes CASSLDRGAISANEKLFF.